This T cell receptor beta chain was documented in a study of cytomegalovirus exposure and HLA in healthy donors. Libraries were prepared by immunoSEQ multiplex PCR; TCRdb keeps only in-frame clonotypes and omits some of them. The repertoire consists of over 200,000 clones, with about 86% occurring once and the leading ten covering about 2.7%. Study observations and caveats: The classifier reportedly diagnosed cytomegalovirus status with high sensitivity and specificity.

There are 14 residues in the CDR3. Germline CDR1 and CDR2: SQVTM and ANQGSEA. Trimming pared 2 bases from V and 7 bases from J, leaving 15 bases between. On this clone: Antigen unknown.

The source is a woman aged 18-35 years in good health and CMV-seronegative. This chain joins TRBV29-1 and TRBJ2-1, with TRBD2 as a possible D gene (6 bases). The sequenced sample consisted of PBMCs. This CDR3 reads CSVEMEGEGNEQFF. Here the CDR3 DNA reads TGCAGCGTTGAAATGGAGGGAGAGGGAAATGAGCAGTTCTTC.